Sequencing of this T cell receptor beta chain was carried out in a study of metastatic and nonmetastatic thyroid tumors. About the research overall: Comparison of repertoires was carried out across blood and tumor or nodule tissue from malignant and benign thyroid patients. Regarding the study as a whole: Significantly greater TCR beta diversity was reportedly found in malignant thyroid tumors than in benign nodules (in blood and tumor).

Unmatched junction bases numbered 6, after V lost 0 bases and J lost 7 bases. Germline CDR1 and CDR2: MRHNA and SNTAGT. There are 16 residues in the CDR3. This clone came up a few times. Antigen specificity is unknown. All patients reached thyroid surgery having received no treatment beforehand. TCRdb reanalyzed the PCR reads via MiXCR. The sample includes approximately 12,000 clones, approximately 29% seen only once; the top ten take 11%. The chain is built from TRBV6-4 and TRBJ2-1; the match to TRBD2 covers 10 bases. Input material: tumor tissue. This TCR came from a female donor with papillary thyroid cancer or a benign thyroid nodule (not recorded which). Some clones in this sample may be carry-over from other donors' samples. CDR3 in amino acids: CASSDSWGTSVNEQFF. CDR3 bases: TGTGCCAGCAGTGACTCGTGGGGGACTAGCGTTAATGAGCAGTTCTTC.